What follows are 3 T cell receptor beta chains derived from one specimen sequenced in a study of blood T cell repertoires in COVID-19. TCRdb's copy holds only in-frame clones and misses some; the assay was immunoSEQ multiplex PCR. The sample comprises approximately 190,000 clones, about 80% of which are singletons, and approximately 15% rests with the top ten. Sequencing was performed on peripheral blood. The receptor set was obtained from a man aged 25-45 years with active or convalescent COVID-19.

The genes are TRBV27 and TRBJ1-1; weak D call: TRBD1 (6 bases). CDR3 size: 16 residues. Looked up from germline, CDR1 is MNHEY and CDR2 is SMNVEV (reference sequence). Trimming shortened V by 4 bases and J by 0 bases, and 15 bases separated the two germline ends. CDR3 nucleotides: TGTGCCAGCAGTTCTAGCAGGGGCCCTATGAACACTGAAGCTTTCTTT. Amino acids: CASSSSRGPMNTEAFF.

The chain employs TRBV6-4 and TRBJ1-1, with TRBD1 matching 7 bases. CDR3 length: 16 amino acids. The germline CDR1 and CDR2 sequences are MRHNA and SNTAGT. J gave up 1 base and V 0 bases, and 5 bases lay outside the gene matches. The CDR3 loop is CASSDSTDRANTEAFF. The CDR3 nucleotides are TGTGCCAGCAGTGACTCGACCGACAGGGCGAACACTGAAGCTTTCTTT.

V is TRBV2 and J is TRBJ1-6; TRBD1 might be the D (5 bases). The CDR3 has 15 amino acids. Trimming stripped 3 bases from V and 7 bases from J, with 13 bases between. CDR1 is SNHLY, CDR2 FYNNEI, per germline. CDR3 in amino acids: CASSDAGMGNSPLHF. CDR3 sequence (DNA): TGTGCCAGCAGTGACGCAGGGATGGGGAATTCACCCCTCCACTTT.